This TCR beta chain emerged from a study of PD-1 blockade in mismatch repair-deficient tumors. TCRs were sequenced from a few patients responding to pembrolizumab. By sample fraction, this clone is medium-sized (0.01 to 0.1%). Only in-frame clones appear in the TCRdb table, and some are missing; sequencing was by immunoSEQ multiplex PCR. The sample consists of about 34,000 clones, about 85% of them appearing once. The CDR3 runs to 13 residues. Germline CDR1 and CDR2: SGHNT and YYREEE (reference sequence). Losses at the gene ends were 0 bases for V and 14 bases for J; bases not matched to a gene: 8. This TCR came from an adult with mismatch repair-deficient cancer. Specimen: PBMCs, collected 6 weeks after starting pembrolizumab. The chain combines TRBV5-4 with TRBJ2-1; 7 bases map to TRBD2. In DNA, the CDR3 is TGTGCCAGCAGCTTGGCCTATACGGGACTAAAGTTCTTC. Residues: CASSLAYTGLKFF.